Listed below are T cell receptor beta chains from one sample, sequenced in a study of early T cells in non-severe SARS-CoV-2 infection. TCRdb processed the 5' RACE reads anew with MiXCR; each CDR3 protein has one entry. Of 60,000 to 75,000 distinct CDR3 sequences listed, approximately 10% are singletons. The starting material was whole blood, obtained at baseline. The origin of the receptors is an adult who was a healthcare worker with PCR-confirmed SARS-CoV-2 infection or an uninfected control (not recorded which). Each CDR3 is given with its conserved first and last residue. The D gene is left open where the match is weak. Clone size is given for some rows only: seen once, a few or many times, or a class if the clone is expanded.

clone size | J gene | D gene | V gene | CDR3 DNA | CDR3 protein
many | TRBJ2-3 | - | TRBV20-1 | TGCAGTGCTAGAGCGCCTAGCGGCACAGATACGCAGTATTTT | CSARAPSGTDTQYF
many | TRBJ2-5 | TRBD1 | TRBV7-3 | TGTGCCAGCAGCTTAGTGGGACAGGGGACGGTCGGACGAGAGACCCAGTACTTC | CASSLVGQGTVGRETQYF
- | TRBJ2-1 | TRBD2 | TRBV11-2 | TGTGCCAGCAGCTTAGATTCGTTCACCCATAAGCGGGGCTACAATGAGCAGTTCTTC | CASSLDSFTHKRGYNEQFF
few | TRBJ1-6 | TRBD1 | TRBV11-2 | TGTGCCAGCAGCGAGAGACAGGGAACCTATAATTCACCCCTCCACTTT | CASSERQGTYNSPLHF
few | TRBJ2-5 | TRBD2 | TRBV12-3/TRBV12-4 | TGTATCAGTTTAAAAAGACTAGCGGGGCCTCAAGAGACCCAGTACTTC | CISLKRLAGPQETQYF
few | TRBJ1-1 | TRBD1 | TRBV11-1 | TGTGCCAGCAGCCCGGACAGGGTGAACACTGAAGCTTTCTTT | CASSPDRVNTEAFF
once | TRBJ2-5 | - | TRBV7-8 | TGTGCCAGCAGCTTAGCACCCGTAGGAGAGACCCAGTACTTC | CASSLAPVGETQYF
- | TRBJ2-5 | - | TRBV29-1 | TGCAGCGTCAGGGACCAAGAGACCCAGTACTTC | CSVRDQETQYF
- | TRBJ1-2 | - | TRBV9 | TGTGCCAGCAGCGCCGGGGGACGGGCAGCTAACTATGGCTACACCTTC | CASSAGGRAANYGYTF
few | TRBJ2-3 | TRBD2 | TRBV5-1 | TGCGCCAGCAGCTCTTCGGGACTAGCGGGGGTCACAGATACGCAGTATTTT | CASSSSGLAGVTDTQYF
many | TRBJ1-1 | TRBD1 | TRBV5-1 | TGCGCCAGCAATCGGAGACAGGGGGCTGGCACTGAAGCTTTCTTT | CASNRRQGAGTEAFF
many | TRBJ1-1 | - | TRBV5-5 | TGTGCCAGCAGCTCTCGGGGCGGGGGCCGGAGCACTGAAGCTTTCTTT | CASSSRGGGRSTEAFF
- | TRBJ2-3 | - | TRBV7-3 | TGTGCCAGCAGTCTTTTGCCTGGAGATACGCAGTATTTT | CASSLLPGDTQYF
many | TRBJ2-3 | - | TRBV29-1 | TGCAGCGTTAAACCGAGCACAGATACGCAGTATTTT | CSVKPSTDTQYF
few | TRBJ2-5 | TRBD2 | TRBV24-1 | TGTGCCACCAGTGATTTGAAGCGGGAGGGCCGAGAGACCCAGTACTTC | CATSDLKREGRETQYF
few | TRBJ1-1 | - | TRBV7-9 | TGTGCCAGCAGCCCCCGACGGGAACCGAACACTGAAGCTTTCTTT | CASSPRREPNTEAFF
few | TRBJ1-4 | - | TRBV2 | TGTGCCAGCAGTGACCGGGCCGGGAGGGAAAAACTGTTTTTT | CASSDRAGREKLFF
many | TRBJ2-4 | TRBD1 | TRBV19 | TGTGCCAGCCGGGACAGGGGGAATGTCAAAAACATTCAGTACTTC | CASRDRGNVKNIQYF
few | TRBJ2-7 | - | TRBV7-2 | TGTGCCAGCCTTACGGGACCGCCCTACGAGCAGTACTTC | CASLTGPPYEQYF
few | TRBJ2-2 | TRBD1 | TRBV20-1 | TGCAGTGCTAGTCCTGCCGACAGGGGATTGGCCGGGGAGCTGTTTTTT | CSASPADRGLAGELFF
many | TRBJ2-3 | - | TRBV15 | TGTGCCACCAGCATCCCCCTCACAGATACGCAGTATTTT | CATSIPLTDTQYF
many | TRBJ2-7 | - | TRBV7-9 | TGTGCCAGCAGCCCTGGGGGGCAGGCTGTACGACAGCAGTACTTC | CASSPGGQAVRQQYF
few | TRBJ1-2 | - | TRBV5-1 | TGCGCCAGCAGCTTGGAGAGGGGTTTCTATGGCTACACCTTC | CASSLERGFYGYTF
- | TRBJ1-6 | - | TRBV6-1 | TGTGCCAGCAGTGTTCAGGGTGATAATTCACCCCTCCACTTT | CASSVQGDNSPLHF
few | TRBJ2-1 | TRBD2 | TRBV29-1 | TGCAGCGCCAGTCTCGGGACTAGCGGGAGGTGGAAGATCTTC | CSASLGTSGRWKIF
few | TRBJ1-6 | - | TRBV7-9 | TGTGCCAGCAGCTTAGGTTCACCCCTCCACTTT | CASSLGSPLHF
few | TRBJ1-6 | - | TRBV18 | TGTGCCAGCTCACCAGAAATGCCCAGCTCCTATAATTCACCCCTCCACTTT | CASSPEMPSSYNSPLHF
- | TRBJ2-1 | TRBD2 | TRBV20-1 | TGCAGTGCTGACGGACTAGCGGAATACAATGAGCAGTTCTTC | CSADGLAEYNEQFF
- | TRBJ1-1 | - | TRBV12-3/TRBV12-4 | TGTGCCAGCAGTTTACTAGGGAGTGGGACTGAAGCTTTCTTT | CASSLLGSGTEAFF
- | TRBJ2-1 | TRBD2 | TRBV7-3 | TGTGCCAGCAGCGGTCTAGCGGACCCCAATGAGCAGTTCTTC | CASSGLADPNEQFF
many | TRBJ2-1 | - | TRBV20-1 | TGCAGTGCTAGAGATTCTAGGCAGGGGAGTGAGCAGTTCTTC | CSARDSRQGSEQFF
many | TRBJ1-6 | TRBD1 | TRBV6-5 | TGTGCCAGCAGTTACTCGACAGGGTATAATTCACCCCTCCACTTT | CASSYSTGYNSPLHF
many | TRBJ1-5 | TRBD1 | TRBV24-1 | TGTGCCACCAGTGACCCGTCAACAGACAGGGGCAATAGCAATCAGCCCCAGCATTTT | CATSDPSTDRGNSNQPQHF
many | TRBJ2-1 | - | TRBV29-1 | TGCAGCTCCGTGGGCCACAATGAGCAGTTCTTC | CSSVGHNEQFF
- | TRBJ2-7 | - | TRBV7-2 | TGTGCCAGCAGCAAGGGGGTGGGCCCCTACGAGCAGTACTTC | CASSKGVGPYEQYF
- | TRBJ1-2 | - | TRBV5-1 | TGCGCCAGCAGCCGATCCCAACAGGGATATGGCTACACCTTC | CASSRSQQGYGYTF
- | TRBJ1-3 | - | TRBV11-3 | TGTGCCAGCAGCTTAGATCGTTACTCTGGAAACACCATATATTTT | CASSLDRYSGNTIYF
- | TRBJ2-3 | - | TRBV7-9 | TGTGCCAGCAGCCCGCGGGACAGCCAAAACACAGATACGCAGTATTTT | CASSPRDSQNTDTQYF
few | TRBJ2-7 | - | TRBV15 | TGTGCCACCAGCACAAGCAGGGGCGAGCAGTACTTC | CATSTSRGEQYF
few | TRBJ2-5 | - | TRBV18 | TGTGCCAGCCGGGACACACAAGAGACCCAGTACTTC | CASRDTQETQYF
few | TRBJ1-1 | - | TRBV21-1 | TGTGCCAGCAGCAGTCACACAGGGGGCGAGAACACTGAAGCTTTCTTT | CASSSHTGGENTEAFF
few | TRBJ2-2 | - | TRBV11-2 | TGTGCCAGCAGCCTGGGAGAGCGTCCCGGGGAGCTGTTTTTT | CASSLGERPGELFF
many | TRBJ1-2 | - | TRBV3-1 | TGTGCCAGCAGCATCCACCGGGGGCACTATGGCTACACCTTC | CASSIHRGHYGYTF
many | TRBJ2-1 | TRBD1 | TRBV6-6 | TGTGCCACTCACAGGGGGAGTGAGCAGTTCTTC | CATHRGSEQFF
- | TRBJ2-7 | TRBD1 | TRBV5-1 | TGCGCCAGCAGCTTGGAAAGGGACAGGGCCCACTACGAGCAGTACTTC | CASSLERDRAHYEQYF
few | TRBJ1-6 | - | TRBV1 | TGCACCAGCAGCCAATTGACAGGGTATTCACCCCTCCACTTT | CTSSQLTGYSPLHF
many | TRBJ2-2 | TRBD2 | TRBV6-1 | TGTGCCAGCAGTGAAGCGATCGCGGGGGGGCGTACCGGGGAGCTGTTTTTT | CASSEAIAGGRTGELFF